The rows below give T cell receptor beta chains drawn from one sample of a study of T-cell memory formation after mild COVID-19. TCRdb re-derived calls from the 5' RACE reads in MiXCR, one entry per CDR3 protein. Of approximately 290,000 distinct CDR3 sequences listed, around a sixth were seen once; the top ten hold about a fifth. Sample: PBMCs or a T cell subset sorted from them (not recorded which). The receptors shown here come from a man younger than 35 who had mild COVID-19 (a few samples of this study predate the infection). Cell type and time point are not known. Each CDR3 is given with its conserved first and last residue. Fields, in order: J gene, V gene, CDR3 length, D gene, clone size, CDR3 DNA, CDR3 protein. D genes are given only for firm matches. A clone size is listed for some rows: how often the clone was seen (once, few, many), or a class if it is expanded.

TRBJ1-1,TRBV5-4,14,.,.,TGTGCCAGCAGCGGTGCAGGGCGGAACACTGAAGCTTTCTTT,CASSGAGRNTEAFF
TRBJ1-1,TRBV6-1,15,.,few,TGTGCCAGCAGCGAGAGAGGGTACATGAACACTGAAGCTTTCTTT,CASSERGYMNTEAFF
TRBJ2-5,TRBV5-1,13,.,.,TGCGCCAGCAGCTTGGACAGGCCGGAGACCCAGTACTTC,CASSLDRPETQYF
TRBJ1-5,TRBV7-2,13,.,.,TGTGCCAGCAGCCGAGCGGTCGATCAGCCCCAGCATTTT,CASSRAVDQPQHF
TRBJ1-1,TRBV28,13,.,few,TGTGCCAGCACCTGGGGCGGGCGCGGGGAAGCTTTCTTT,CASTWGGRGEAFF
TRBJ1-1,TRBV12-3/TRBV12-4,14,.,.,TGTGCCAGCAGGGCGAGACAGACCACCCTTGAAGCTTTCTTT,CASRARQTTLEAFF
TRBJ2-3,TRBV23-1,16,.,many,TGCGCCAGCAGCCCCACCCGACCCTGGGTCGCAGATACGCAGTATTTT,CASSPTRPWVADTQYF
TRBJ2-3,TRBV12-3/TRBV12-4,14,.,few,TGTGCCAGCAGTTTAGACCCCGGAGGGAATACGCAGTATTTT,CASSLDPGGNTQYF
TRBJ2-1,TRBV28,14,TRBD2,many,TGTGCCAGCAGTTCGGGGGGGCCGGCCAATGAGCAGTTCTTC,CASSSGGPANEQFF
TRBJ2-3,TRBV7-9,15,.,few,TGTGCCAGCAGCGGATGGGCCCGCCGCACAGATACGCAGTATTTT,CASSGWARRTDTQYF
TRBJ2-1,TRBV7-9,16,.,.,TGTGCCAGCAGCCCAGGGTGGGGGACCTCCTACAATGAGCAGTTCTTC,CASSPGWGTSYNEQFF
TRBJ1-2,TRBV5-5,15,TRBD1,few,TGTGCCAGCAGCCTCAACGGACAGGCTTACTATGGCTACACCTTC,CASSLNGQAYYGYTF
TRBJ2-1,TRBV5-1,12,.,many,TGCGCCAGCAGCTACGGGGAGAATGAGCAGTTCTTC,CASSYGENEQFF
TRBJ1-1,TRBV7-9,15,TRBD1,.,TGTGCCAGCAGCTCCAGAGGACAGGGGGGGACTGAAGCTTTCTTT,CASSSRGQGGTEAFF
TRBJ1-4,TRBV12-3/TRBV12-4,13,.,many,TGTGCCAGCAGTTGGGGGACCGTCCAAAAACTGTTTTTT,CASSWGTVQKLFF
TRBJ1-5,TRBV6-2/TRBV6-3,11,.,few,TGTGCCAGCAGTTACCCAGGGCTCCAGCATTTT,CASSYPGLQHF
TRBJ2-6,TRBV6-4,16,.,.,TGTGCCAGCAGTGACGTGGGGGGATCTGGGGCCAACGTCCTGACTTTC,CASSDVGGSGANVLTF
TRBJ1-1,TRBV7-2,18,TRBD1,many,TGTGCCAGCAGCCCCCGCCGGACAGGGAATGAATGGAGGACTGAAGCTTTCTTT,CASSPRRTGNEWRTEAFF
TRBJ1-2,TRBV2,14,.,.,TGTGCCAGGAATCACCTGGGGACAAACTATGGCTACACCTTC,CARNHLGTNYGYTF
TRBJ2-5,TRBV9,14,.,.,TGTGCCAGCAGCGTAGGCCGGGATCCGGAAACCCAGTACTTC,CASSVGRDPETQYF
TRBJ2-3,TRBV6-2/TRBV6-3,16,TRBD2,.,TGTGCCAGCAGTTACTCGACTAGCGGGGGGGCAGATACGCAGTATTTT,CASSYSTSGGADTQYF
TRBJ2-7,TRBV15,15,.,.,TGTGCCACCAGCATTTCTCGGGAACTAATCTACGAGCAGTACTTC,CATSISRELIYEQYF
TRBJ1-3,TRBV4-3,16,.,.,TGCGCCAGCAGCCAAGATGAAGGCGCGGGTGGAAACACCATATATTTT,CASSQDEGAGGNTIYF
TRBJ1-1,TRBV9,13,.,few,TGTGCCAGCAGCGTAGTTGTAAACACTGAAGCTTTCTTT,CASSVVVNTEAFF
TRBJ1-5,TRBV12-3/TRBV12-4,16,.,.,TGTGCCAGCAGTTTTTCCCCAGCCTCCAGCAATCAGCCCCAGCATTTT,CASSFSPASSNQPQHF
TRBJ1-1,TRBV9,15,.,few,TGTGCCAGCAGCCGTTCTGGGTCGGGAGAGACTGAAGCTTTCTTT,CASSRSGSGETEAFF
TRBJ1-2,TRBV6-5,14,.,few,TGTGCCAGCAGCTACTCCTTCAGGACCTATGGCTACACCTTC,CASSYSFRTYGYTF
TRBJ2-1,TRBV23-1,17,TRBD2,.,TGCGCCAGCAGTCAATTGGCGGGGGGGCCGGCAGAAACCCAGGGGTTCTTC,CASSQLAGGPAETQGFF
TRBJ1-5,TRBV4-1,17,.,.,TGCGCCAGCAGCCAAATCGACTTGGGCTTTGGCGGTCAGCCCCAGCATTTT,CASSQIDLGFGGQPQHF
TRBJ2-1,TRBV2,14,TRBD2,.,TGTGCCAGCAGTGTCCGGGACTACCCCAATGTGCAGTTCTTC,CASSVRDYPNVQFF
TRBJ1-6,TRBV20-1,15,TRBD1,few,TGCAGTGCTAGCCACAGGGGCTCCTATAATTCACCCCTCCACTTT,CSASHRGSYNSPLHF
TRBJ2-5,TRBV11-2,14,.,few,TGTGCCAGCAGCCTTAAGGGGGGCGGAGAGACCCAGTACTTC,CASSLKGGGETQYF
TRBJ1-5,TRBV29-1,12,.,few,TGCAGCGTTAAGACGGGTAATCAGCCCCAGCATTTT,CSVKTGNQPQHF
TRBJ1-2,TRBV7-2,15,.,few,TGTGCCAGCAGCCCCTCTGCGGGAGGGATCTACGGCTACACCTTC,CASSPSAGGIYGYTF
TRBJ1-6,TRBV7-6,12,.,.,TGTGCCAGCAGCTCACGGGATGGGGCCCTCCACTTT,CASSSRDGALHF
TRBJ1-1,TRBV20-1,12,TRBD1,few,TGCAGTGCGGTAAGGGACAGGGGGCAAGCTTTCTTT,CSAVRDRGQAFF
TRBJ2-3,TRBV6-6,15,TRBD1,few,TGTGCCAGCAGTTCCCCCGGGACAGGGGTAGATACGCAGTATTTT,CASSSPGTGVDTQYF
TRBJ1-1,TRBV4-3,15,.,few,TGCGCCAGCAGCCAAGATCTCAGCGAGAACACTGAAGCTTTCTTT,CASSQDLSENTEAFF
TRBJ2-7,TRBV20-1,14,.,many,TGCAGTGCTAGAGGAAGGCAGGCGTCCTACGAGCAGTACTTC,CSARGRQASYEQYF
TRBJ1-4,TRBV4-3,17,TRBD1,.,TGCGCCAGCAGCCAAGTTAGTAGGACAGGGTGGGATGAAAAACTGTTTTTT,CASSQVSRTGWDEKLFF
TRBJ1-1,TRBV3-1,14,.,.,TGTGCCAGCAGCTTCTTCAGGGATGGAACTGAAGCTTTCTTT,CASSFFRDGTEAFF
TRBJ2-3,TRBV7-3,13,.,many,TGTGCCAGCAGCTTAAGCAGGGTAGATACGCAGTATTTT,CASSLSRVDTQYF
TRBJ1-5,TRBV14,14,.,.,TGTGCCAGCAGCCAAGTTTCTCGGAATCAGCCCCAGCATTTT,CASSQVSRNQPQHF
TRBJ2-3,TRBV13,14,.,.,TGTGCCAGCAGCTACGCGTCCTCTTCAGATACGCAGTATTTT,CASSYASSSDTQYF
TRBJ2-7,TRBV7-2,13,.,.,TGTGCCAGCAGCTTAGGGCTTAACTACGAGCAGTACTTC,CASSLGLNYEQYF
TRBJ2-7,TRBV7-2,16,.,few,TGTGCCAGCAGCTTCAGCTCCCGGCCTTCATCCTACGAGCAGTACTTC,CASSFSSRPSSYEQYF
TRBJ1-2,TRBV5-1,13,TRBD1,few,TGCGCCAGCAGCTTGGAAGGGGGCGAAGGCTACACCTTC,CASSLEGGEGYTF